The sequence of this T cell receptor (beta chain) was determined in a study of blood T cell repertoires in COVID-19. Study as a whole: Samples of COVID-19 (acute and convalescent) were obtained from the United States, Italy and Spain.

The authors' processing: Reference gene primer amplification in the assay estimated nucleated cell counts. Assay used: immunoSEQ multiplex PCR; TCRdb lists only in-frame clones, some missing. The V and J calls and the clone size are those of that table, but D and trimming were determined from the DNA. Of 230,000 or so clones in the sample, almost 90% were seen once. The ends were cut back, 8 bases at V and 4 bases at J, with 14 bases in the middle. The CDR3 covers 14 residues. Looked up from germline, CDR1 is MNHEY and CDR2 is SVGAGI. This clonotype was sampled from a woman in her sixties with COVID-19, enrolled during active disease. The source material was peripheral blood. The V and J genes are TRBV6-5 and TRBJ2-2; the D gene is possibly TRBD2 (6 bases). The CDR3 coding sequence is TGTGCCAGCGCCGGAGGGAGGAGCACCGGGGAGCTGTTTTTT. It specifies CASAGGRSTGELFF.